The 8 T cell receptor beta chains below come from one sample, sequenced in a study of response to subunit inactivated influenza vaccine. TCRdb fed the RT-PCR reads into MiXCR, producing one record per CDR3 protein. The data contain about 800,000 distinct CDR3 sequences, around 21% of them singletons. The sequences come from PBMCs from blood, collected about 5 days after vaccination. The receptors here all came from a man aged 45-60 years who received an inactivated influenza vaccine.

The chain has TRBV18 and TRBJ2-5; TRBD1 matches 7 bases. The trim removed 1 base at V and 2 bases at J, leaving 7 bases unmatched. Germline V gene data show CDR1 as KGHSH and CDR2 as LQKENI. The CDR3 totals 16 residues. The CDR3 DNA reads TGTGCCAGCTCACCACAGAAGACAGGGCTTCAAGAGACCCAGTACTTC. It is translated as CASSPQKTGLQETQYF.

This clonotype occurred a few times. The rearrangement uses TRBV5-8 and TRBJ2-1, with D perhaps matching TRBD1 (7 bases). The germline V and J ends were trimmed by 0 bases and 4 bases, with 11 bases remaining between them. The CDR3 spans 15 residues. Germline CDR1 reads SGHTS; CDR2 reads YDEGEE. CDR3 sequence reads: CASSLVPGGYNEQFF. CDR3 DNA sequence: TGTGCCAGCAGCTTGGTACCAGGGGGGTACAATGAGCAGTTCTTC.

DNA of the CDR3: TGTGCCAGCAGTCATCCGGGGCTAGCGGGAGTAATGCCCTACAATGAGCAGTTCTTC. This codes for CASSHPGLAGVMPYNEQFF. The chain uses TRBV14 and TRBJ2-1; TRBD2 matches at 10 bases. The junction had 16 bases not matched to a gene; V was cut back by 6 bases and J by 2 bases. The CDR3 has 19 residues. From germline, CDR1 is SGHDN and CDR2 FVKESK.

This clonotype was recorded a few times. The rearrangement links TRBV20-1 to TRBJ1-5, with D perhaps matching TRBD1 (5 bases). The germline CDR1 and CDR2 sequences are DFQATT and SNEGSKA (reference sequence). V lost 4 bases to trimming and J lost 3 bases, with 10 bases between them. The CDR3 extends over 13 amino acids. This CDR3 reads CSAIDSHNQPQHF. The CDR3 nucleotides are TGCAGTGCTATCGACAGTCACAATCAGCCCCAGCATTTT.

This clonotype was counted between two and nine times. This chain joins TRBV7-8 and TRBJ2-5; D ambiguous. Looked up from germline, CDR1 is SGHVS and CDR2 is FQNEAQ. This CDR3 is built from 15 residues. Trimming cost V 4 bases and J 4 bases, with 16 bases left between them. The CDR3 region has the DNA TGTGCCAGCAGCTCCCTTCACTCGAGGTTAGAGACCCAGTACTTC. Its protein is CASSSLHSRLETQYF.

This clonotype has a handful of counts. CDR3 loop: CASSQDPQTNEKLFF. In DNA, the CDR3 is TGCGCCAGCAGCCAAGATCCCCAGACGAATGAAAAACTGTTTTTT. The chain carries TRBV4-3 and TRBJ1-4, with D unresolved. The CDR3 sequence is 15 residues long. CDR1 LGHNA and CDR2 YSLEER come from the germline V gene. Trimming stripped 0 bases from V and 5 bases from J, with 10 bases between.

This clonotype has at least ten counts. The rearrangement links TRBV20-1 to TRBJ2-5; either TRBD1 or TRBD2 may fit D (5 bases each). Germline values: CDR1 DFQATT, CDR2 SNEGSKA (reference sequence). The CDR3 contains 16 residues. The germline V and J ends were trimmed by 1 base and 0 bases, with 15 bases remaining between them. The CDR3 here is CSARAGRQPYQETQYF. CDR3 coding DNA: TGCAGTGCTAGAGCGGGGCGGCAGCCCTACCAAGAGACCCAGTACTTC.

About this clonotype itself: A junction end diverges from the germline sequence, so it may reflect a read error. The chain carries TRBV20-1 and TRBJ1-2; TRBD1 is a possible D gene (5 bases). The CDR3 has 11 residues. In germline, CDR1 is DFQATT, CDR2 SNEGSKA (reference sequence). The CDR3 protein is CSASGGDLSSF. CDR3 nucleotides: TGCAGTGCTAGCGGTGGGGACTTAAGTTCCTTC.